This T cell receptor (beta chain) was captured in a study of lymphopenia after photon versus proton radiotherapy. Study conclusions and caveats: Post-nadir TCR diversity decline inversely tracked overall survival among those who died.

The CDR3 is 13 residues long. After removal of 7 bases from V and 2 bases from J, the junction contained 6 bases not matched to a gene. CDR1 is SQVTM and CDR2 is ANQGSEA in the germline V gene. Profiled with immunoSEQ multiplex PCR; TCRdb holds only in-frame clones, not every one. In the table there are some 55,000 clones, 83% of which are singletons. A word on this clone: The antigen is not known.

The sequenced sample was peripheral blood, obtained from a patient treated with photon-based radiotherapy. The chain uses TRBV29-1 and TRBJ2-3; 7 bases align to TRBD1. This clonotype was obtained from a man aged 45-65 years with gastric cancer. The CDR3 region has the DNA TGCAGCGCCAGACAGGGTCTCACAGATACGCAGTATTTT. Its translation: CSARQGLTDTQYF.